This entry concerns a single T cell receptor beta chain. Antigen specificity is unknown. The sample comes from a study of CXCR3-negative and CXCR3-positive naive CD8 T cells. General observations from the study: Freshly isolated PBMCs were used in most assays, given partial CXCR3 loss after freezing. CXCR3-positive naive cells carried more hydrophobic TRB CDR3s than CXCR3-negative ones. For naive cells, CXCR3-negative and CXCR3-positive subsets had similar TRBV-TRBJ usage; for memory cells, usage differed. Surface CD5 was comparable between naive subsets; TCR strength was inferred from TRB CDR3 properties.

A CD45RO-CCR7+CD27+CD95- phenotype identified naive CD8+ T cells. Libraries of TRB cDNA were made by 5' RACE and carried UMIs. Reprocessing the 5' RACE reads, TCRdb reports a single entry for every CDR3 protein and omits DNA. The sample totals some 130,000 distinct CDR3 sequences. The CDR3 runs to 14 residues. CDR1 is MDHEN and CDR2 is SYDVKM in the germline V gene. Sequenced: naive CXCR3+ CD8+ T cells from blood. Subset reported: CD45RO-CCR7+CD27+CD95- naive CD8+ T cells expressing CXCR3 (TNR3+). The sequence came from a human donor in good health. Some clones in this sample may be carry-over from other donors' samples. The gene calls are TRBV28 and TRBJ1-1. CDR3 sequence: CASSSFTPNTEAFF.